The present TCR beta chain was sequenced within a study of human T cells and chemical hapten exposure. Study-level background: Diphenylcyclopropenone, dosed weekly to the scalp, was given to patients throughout the roughly 24-week study. Patch tests delivered 0.01% DPC to the upper back and were evaluated at 6 days.

Findings of the study overall: In the PT1 data, expanded TCR counts showed a positive correlation with patch test score.

This clonotype was recorded a few times. Its target is unknown. MiXCR, run by TCRdb on the RACE reads, gives a single entry per CDR3 protein. The data show some 52,000 distinct CDR3 sequences, 9.9% seen once. Time point defined: patch test 3, about 24 weeks after DPC sensitization. Described treatment: therapeutic diphenylcyclopropenone sensitization with weekly scalp DPC. Every patch test was put on after a blood sample was taken. This CDR3 contains 12 residues. Trimming shortened V by 2 bases and J by 15 bases, and 17 bases separated the two germline ends. The germline gives CDR1 SQVTM, CDR2 ANQGSEA. The chain has TRBV29-1 and TRBJ2-1; the D call may be TRBD1 or TRBD2 (6 bases each). Specimen: whole blood, collected in connection with sensitization to the hapten diphenylcyclopropenone (DPC). This sequence was found in a woman in her forties with alopecia areata. Some clones in this sample may be carry-over from other donors' samples. The CDR3 nucleotides read TGCAGCGTTGAATGGGGGGCAGGCCTCGGGTTCTTC. Translating it yields CSVEWGAGLGFF.